This T cell receptor (beta chain) originates from a study of blood T cell repertoires in COVID-19. Whole-study context: Acute-phase and convalescent COVID-19 samples originated in the United States, Italy and Spain.

The method was immunoSEQ multiplex PCR; TCRdb's version includes in-frame clones alone and lacks a portion of them. Among about 480,000 clones, approximately 90% were seen once, and the ten largest hold approximately 1.8%. Participant reports of clinical history set cohort assignment. Cohort 3 donors counted as recovered after two negative PCRs, clearance, or resolved symptoms. Sequencing input: PBMCs or T cells enriched from blood (not recorded which). The TCR sequence derives from a woman aged 40-49 years who had recovered from COVID-19.

The CDR3 spells CATSAATGTGESYTF. The CDR3 nucleotides read TGTGCCACCAGTGCCGCGACCGGGACAGGTGAAAGCTACACCTTC. The chain uses TRBV24-1 and TRBJ1-2; TRBD1 agrees at 8 bases. The CDR3 is 15 amino acids. V shed 5 bases and J 9 bases; nucleotides not matched to a gene: 13. Germline CDR1 KGHDR, CDR2 SFDVKD.